The next 7 T cell receptor beta chains were all read from a single sample in a study of blood T cell repertoires in COVID-19. The data were produced by immunoSEQ multiplex PCR, yet TCRdb's version contains in-frame clones alone and is incomplete. The table has some 200,000 clones, approximately 81% seen once. Sequencing was carried out using PBMCs or T cells enriched from blood (not recorded which). These receptors all come from a woman aged 50 to 60 with acute COVID-19.

The rearrangement links TRBV7-9 to TRBJ2-7; D is possibly TRBD1 (7 bases). The CDR3 extends over 16 amino acids. Germline V gene data show CDR1 as SEHNR and CDR2 as FQNEAQ (reference sequence). Trimming cost V 1 base and J 4 bases, with 17 bases left between them. The CDR3 nucleotides are TGTGCCAGCAGCTTAGAACAGGGGATGGGAGGATACGAGCAGTACTTC. It translates to CASSLEQGMGGYEQYF.

V and J are TRBV2 and TRBJ1-1, with D unclear. This CDR3 spans 13 amino acids. Trimming shortened V by 5 bases and J by 3 bases, and 10 bases separated the two germline ends. Germline assignment: CDR1 SNHLY and CDR2 FYNNEI. The CDR3 sequence: CASSFDGYTEAFF. The CDR3 coding sequence is TGTGCCAGCAGTTTTGACGGGTACACTGAAGCTTTCTTT.

V is TRBV27 and J is TRBJ1-2, with 11 bases fitting TRBD1. Germline V gene data show CDR1 as MNHEY and CDR2 as SMNVEV (reference sequence). Losses at the gene ends were 10 bases for V and 6 bases for J; bases not matched to a gene: 16. The CDR3 loop spans 16 amino acids. The CDR3 here is CATPGGTGGFVDGYTF. The CDR3 DNA follows: TGTGCCACCCCGGGGGGGACAGGGGGGTTTGTTGATGGCTACACCTTC.

V usage is TRBV5-5 and J usage is TRBJ1-2, with D perhaps TRBD1 (6 bases). V shed 0 bases and J shed 4 bases, with 16 bases lying between them. The CDR3 extends over 16 amino acids. CDR1 and CDR2 from the germline V gene are SGHKS and YYEKEE (reference sequence). DNA for the CDR3: TGTGCCAGCAGCTTGGCGGCTACAGGGCTGGTCTATGGCTACACCTTC. This translates into CASSLAATGLVYGYTF.

This clone was seen a few times. The V and J genes are TRBV11-2 and TRBJ2-7; 9 nucleotides agree with TRBD1. There are 18 residues in the CDR3. Losses at the gene ends were 5 bases for V and 4 bases for J; bases not matched to a gene: 18. Germline CDR1 SGHAT, CDR2 FQNNGV. Here the CDR3 reads CASSPLNRGRGKKYEQYF. The CDR3 DNA reads TGTGCCAGCAGCCCCTTAAACAGGGGGCGCGGGAAGAAGTACGAGCAGTACTTC.

This rearrangement joins TRBV28 to TRBJ2-7; weak D call: TRBD2 (6 bases). Germline V gene sequence: CDR1 MDHEN, CDR2 SYDVKM. This CDR3 is built from 17 residues. V lost 4 bases and J lost 7, with 26 bases in between. The CDR3 nucleotides read TGTGCCAGCAGTTCCCCTCCCCCCGGGACTTCGGTTTATGAGCAGTACTTC. This gives the protein CASSSPPPGTSVYEQYF. Together with reference TRBV28 and TRBJ2-7, the CDR3 gives the full variable domain: DVKVTQSSRYLVKRTGEKVFLECVQDMDHENMFWYRQDPGLGLRLIYFSYDVKMKEKGDIPEGYSVSREKKERFSLILESASTNQTSMYLCASSSPPPGTSVYEQYFGPGTRLTVT.

J is TRBJ2-7 and V is TRBV28; the match to TRBD1 covers 8 bases. The trim removed 3 bases at V and 5 bases at J, leaving 9 bases unmatched. CDR1 is MDHEN and CDR2 is SYDVKM in the germline V gene. This CDR3 contains 15 residues. Here the CDR3 DNA reads TGTGCCAGCAGTTTCGGACAGGGACTCCCTAACGAGCAGTACTTC. Translation gives CASSFGQGLPNEQYF.